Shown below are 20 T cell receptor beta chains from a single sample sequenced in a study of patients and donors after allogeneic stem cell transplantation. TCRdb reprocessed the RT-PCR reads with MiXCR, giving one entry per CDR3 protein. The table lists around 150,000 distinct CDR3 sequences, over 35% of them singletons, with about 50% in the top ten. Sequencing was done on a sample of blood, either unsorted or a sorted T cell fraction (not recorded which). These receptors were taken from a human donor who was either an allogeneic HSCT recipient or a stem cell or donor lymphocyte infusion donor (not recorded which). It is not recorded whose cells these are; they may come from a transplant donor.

CDR3 protein: CASTRGQTEAFF. The CDR3, as DNA: TGTGCCAGCACCAGGGGGCAAACTGAAGCTTTCTTT. The gene calls are TRBV28 and TRBJ1-1; TRBD1 matches 8 bases. The V gene end was trimmed by 7 bases and the J gene end by 5 bases; junction bases not matched to a gene: 3. Germline V gene data show CDR1 as MDHEN and CDR2 as SYDVKM. The CDR3 has 12 amino acids.

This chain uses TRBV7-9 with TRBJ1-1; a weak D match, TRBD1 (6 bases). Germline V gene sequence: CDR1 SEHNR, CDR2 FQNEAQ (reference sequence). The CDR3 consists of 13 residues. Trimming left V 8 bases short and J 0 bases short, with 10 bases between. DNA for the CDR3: TGTGCCAGCTTACAGGGCCTGAACACTGAAGCTTTCTTT. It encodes CASLQGLNTEAFF.

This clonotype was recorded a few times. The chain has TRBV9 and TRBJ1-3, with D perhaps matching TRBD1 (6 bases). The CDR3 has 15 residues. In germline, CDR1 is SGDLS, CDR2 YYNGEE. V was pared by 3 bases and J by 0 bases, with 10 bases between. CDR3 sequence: CASSGTGPSGNTIYF. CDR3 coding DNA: TGTGCCAGCAGCGGAACAGGGCCCTCTGGAAACACCATATATTTT.

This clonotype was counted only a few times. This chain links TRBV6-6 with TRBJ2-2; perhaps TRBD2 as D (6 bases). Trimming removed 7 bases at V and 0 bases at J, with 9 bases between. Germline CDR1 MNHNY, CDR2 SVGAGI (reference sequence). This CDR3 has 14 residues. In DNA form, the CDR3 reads TGTGCCAGCACTGGGGACTCGAACACCGGGGAGCTGTTTTTT. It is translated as CASTGDSNTGELFF.

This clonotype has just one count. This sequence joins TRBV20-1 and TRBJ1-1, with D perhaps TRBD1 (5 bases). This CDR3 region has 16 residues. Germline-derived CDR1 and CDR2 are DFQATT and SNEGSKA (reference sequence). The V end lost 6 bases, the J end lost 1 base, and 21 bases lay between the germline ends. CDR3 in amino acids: CSAQSLPGHGNTEAFF. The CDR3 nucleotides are TGCAGTGCGCAATCACTCCCAGGGCACGGGAACACTGAAGCTTTCTTT.

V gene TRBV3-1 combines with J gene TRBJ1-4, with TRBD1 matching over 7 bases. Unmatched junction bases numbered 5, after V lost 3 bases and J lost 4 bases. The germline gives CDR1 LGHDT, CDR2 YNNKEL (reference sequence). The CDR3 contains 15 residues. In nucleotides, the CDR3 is TGTGCCAGCAGCCACGACAGGGCCTATAATGAAAAACTGTTTTTT. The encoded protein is CASSHDRAYNEKLFF. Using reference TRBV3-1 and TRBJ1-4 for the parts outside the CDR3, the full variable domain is DTAVSQTPKYLVTQMGNDKSIKCEQNLGHDTMYWYKQDSKKFLKIMFSYNNKELIINETVPNRFSPKSPDKAHLNLHINSLELGDSAVYFCASSHDRAYNEKLFFGSGTQLSVL.

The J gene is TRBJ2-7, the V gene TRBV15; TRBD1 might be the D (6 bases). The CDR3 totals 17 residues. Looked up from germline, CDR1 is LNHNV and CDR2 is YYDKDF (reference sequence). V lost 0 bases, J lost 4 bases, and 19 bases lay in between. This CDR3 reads CATSRDKGHLTPYEQYV. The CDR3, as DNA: TGTGCCACCAGCAGAGATAAGGGACACCTAACCCCTTACGAGCAGTACGTC.

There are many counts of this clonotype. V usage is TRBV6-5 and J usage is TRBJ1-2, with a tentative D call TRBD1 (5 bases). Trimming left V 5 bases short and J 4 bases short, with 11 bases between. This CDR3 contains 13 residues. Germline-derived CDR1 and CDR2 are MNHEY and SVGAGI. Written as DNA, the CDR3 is TGTGCCAGCAGTCCGGACATTGTCTATGGCTACACCTTC. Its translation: CASSPDIVYGYTF.

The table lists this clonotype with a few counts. The CDR3 region has the DNA TGTGCCAGCAGCTTGGTGACAGGGGTAGGCAATGAGCAGTTCTTC. It specifies CASSLVTGVGNEQFF. The V and J genes are TRBV5-5 and TRBJ2-1; 8 bases map to TRBD1. The germline V gene encodes CDR1 SGHKS and CDR2 YYEKEE (reference sequence). Trimming took 0 bases from V and 6 from J; bases not matched to a gene: 5. The CDR3 loop spans 15 amino acids.

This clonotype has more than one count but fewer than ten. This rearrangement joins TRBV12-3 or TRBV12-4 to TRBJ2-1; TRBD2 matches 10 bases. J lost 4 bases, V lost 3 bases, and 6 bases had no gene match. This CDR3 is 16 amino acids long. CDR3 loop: CASSFLPAGGYNEQFF. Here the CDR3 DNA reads TGTGCCAGCAGTTTTCTCCCAGCGGGGGGGTACAATGAGCAGTTCTTC.

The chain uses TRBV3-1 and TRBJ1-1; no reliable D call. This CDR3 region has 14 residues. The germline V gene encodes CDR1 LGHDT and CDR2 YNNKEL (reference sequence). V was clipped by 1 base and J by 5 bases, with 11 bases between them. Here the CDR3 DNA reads TGTGCCAGCAGCCAAGTGGCGGGTGGGACTGAAGCTTTCTTT. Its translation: CASSQVAGGTEAFF.

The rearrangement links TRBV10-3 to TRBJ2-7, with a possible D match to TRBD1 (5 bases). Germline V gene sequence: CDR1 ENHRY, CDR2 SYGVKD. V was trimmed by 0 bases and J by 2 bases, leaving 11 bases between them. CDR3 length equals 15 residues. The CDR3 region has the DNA TGTGCCATCAGTGAGTCAAGACAGAAGACCTACGAGCAGTACTTC. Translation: CAISESRQKTYEQYF.

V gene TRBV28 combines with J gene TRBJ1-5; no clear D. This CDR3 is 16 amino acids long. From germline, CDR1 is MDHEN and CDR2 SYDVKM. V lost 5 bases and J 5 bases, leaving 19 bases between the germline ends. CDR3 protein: CASSTPPILRDQPQHF. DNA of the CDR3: TGTGCCAGCAGTACCCCGCCAATCTTACGGGATCAGCCCCAGCATTTT. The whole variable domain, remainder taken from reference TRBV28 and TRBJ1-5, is DVKVTQSSRYLVKRTGEKVFLECVQDMDHENMFWYRQDPGLGLRLIYFSYDVKMKEKGDIPEGYSVSREKKERFSLILESASTNQTSMYLCASSTPPILRDQPQHFGDGTRLSIL.

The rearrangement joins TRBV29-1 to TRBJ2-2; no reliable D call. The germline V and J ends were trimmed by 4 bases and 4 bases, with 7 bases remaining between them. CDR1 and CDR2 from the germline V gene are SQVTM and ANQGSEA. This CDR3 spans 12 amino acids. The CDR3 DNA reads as TGCAGCGTTGCTTGGGGCACCGGGGAGCTGTTTTTT. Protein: CSVAWGTGELFF.

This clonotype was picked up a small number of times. The CDR3 loop reads CASSPGTPSNQPQHF. The CDR3, as DNA: TGTGCCAGCAGCCCTGGGACGCCCAGCAATCAGCCCCAGCATTTT. The chain carries TRBV6-6 and TRBJ1-5; D might be TRBD1 (5 bases). V dropped 6 bases and J dropped 1 base, with 13 bases sitting between them. The CDR3 sequence is 15 residues long. CDR1 MNHNY and CDR2 SVGAGI come from the germline V gene (reference sequence).

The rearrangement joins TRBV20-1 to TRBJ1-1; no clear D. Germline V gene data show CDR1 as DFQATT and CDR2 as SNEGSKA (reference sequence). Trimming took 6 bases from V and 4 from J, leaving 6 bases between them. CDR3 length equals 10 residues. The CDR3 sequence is CSAPVTEAFF. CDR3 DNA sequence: TGCAGTGCCCCGGTCACTGAAGCTTTCTTT.

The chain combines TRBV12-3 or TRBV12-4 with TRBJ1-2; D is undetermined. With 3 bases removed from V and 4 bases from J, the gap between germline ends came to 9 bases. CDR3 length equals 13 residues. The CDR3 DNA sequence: TGTGCCAGCAGTTTCGGGAGGTCCTATGGCTACACCTTC. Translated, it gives CASSFGRSYGYTF.

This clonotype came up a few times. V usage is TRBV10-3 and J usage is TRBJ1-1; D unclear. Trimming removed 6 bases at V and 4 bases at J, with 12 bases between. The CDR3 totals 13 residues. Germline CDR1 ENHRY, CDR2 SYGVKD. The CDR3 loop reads CAIRDKAATEAFF. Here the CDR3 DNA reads TGTGCCATCAGAGATAAAGCTGCCACTGAAGCTTTCTTT.

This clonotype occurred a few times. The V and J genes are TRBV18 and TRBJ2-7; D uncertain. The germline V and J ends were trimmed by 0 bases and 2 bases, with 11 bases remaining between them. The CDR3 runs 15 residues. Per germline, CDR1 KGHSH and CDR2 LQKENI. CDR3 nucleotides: TGTGCCAGCTCACCACCTTACGGGTTGACCTACGAGCAGTACTTC. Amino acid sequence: CASSPPYGLTYEQYF. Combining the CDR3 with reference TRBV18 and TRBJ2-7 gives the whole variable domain NAGVMQNPRHLVRRRGQEARLRCSPMKGHSHVYWYRQLPEEGLKFMVYLQKENIIDESGMPKERFSAEFPKEGPSILRIQQVVRGDSAAYFCASSPPYGLTYEQYFGPGTRLTVT.

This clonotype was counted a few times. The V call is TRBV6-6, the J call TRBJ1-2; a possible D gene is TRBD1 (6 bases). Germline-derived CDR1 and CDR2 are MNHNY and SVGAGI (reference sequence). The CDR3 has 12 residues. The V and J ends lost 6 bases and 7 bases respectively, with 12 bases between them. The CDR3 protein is CASRPQGSGYTF. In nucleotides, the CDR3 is TGTGCCAGCAGGCCACAGGGTAGTGGCTACACCTTC.